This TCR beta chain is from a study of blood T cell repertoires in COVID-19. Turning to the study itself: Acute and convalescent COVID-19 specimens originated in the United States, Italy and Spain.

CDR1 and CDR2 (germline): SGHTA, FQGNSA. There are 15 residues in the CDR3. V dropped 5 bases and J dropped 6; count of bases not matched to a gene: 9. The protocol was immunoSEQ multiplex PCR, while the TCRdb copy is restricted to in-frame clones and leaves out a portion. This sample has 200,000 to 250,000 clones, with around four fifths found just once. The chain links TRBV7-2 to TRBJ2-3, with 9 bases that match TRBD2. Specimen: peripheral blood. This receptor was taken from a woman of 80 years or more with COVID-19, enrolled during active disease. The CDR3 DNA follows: TGTGCCAGCAGCGAAGGGGGGACTAGCATTGATACGCAGTATTTT. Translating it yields CASSEGGTSIDTQYF. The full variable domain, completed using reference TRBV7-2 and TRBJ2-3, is GAGVSQSPSNKVTEKGKDVELRCDPISGHTALYWYRQSLGQGLEFLIYFQGNSAPDKSGLPSDRFSAERTGGSVSTLTIQRTQQEDSAVYLCASSEGGTSIDTQYFGPGTRLTVL.